The 7 T cell receptor beta chains below all came from one sample that was sequenced in a study of blood T cell repertoires in COVID-19. Sequenced by immunoSEQ multiplex PCR; TCRdb stores in-frame clones only, minus some. The sample contains over 95,000 clones, roughly 80% of which appear only once. The sample consisted of peripheral blood. These receptors were taken from a human donor in a cohort sampled during active COVID-19.

In DNA, the CDR3 is TGTGCCAGCAGCGCGGGGGATCGGTCAGATACGCAGTATTTT. Amino acid sequence: CASSAGDRSDTQYF. V usage is TRBV7-2 and J usage is TRBJ2-3, with TRBD2 matching 7 bases. With 5 bases clipped from V and 4 bases from J, the junction kept 6 bases outside the gene matches. CDR1 and CDR2 (germline): SGHTA, FQGNSA. The CDR3 has 14 residues.

The CDR3, as DNA: TGTGCCAGCAGGCCTACGGGGGGTATAACTGAAGCTTTCTTT. Protein product: CASRPTGGITEAFF. The chain employs TRBV11-3 and TRBJ1-1; perhaps TRBD1 as D (5 bases). V was cut by 6 bases and J by 5 bases, with 16 bases left in between. Germline V lookup: CDR1 SGHNT, CDR2 YENEEA. This CDR3 is 14 amino acids long.

This clone was recorded a few times. V and J are TRBV19 and TRBJ2-3; D possibly corresponds to TRBD2 (6 bases). CDR3 length: 15 residues. Germline loops: CDR1 LNHDA, CDR2 SQIVND (reference sequence). The CDR3 region has the DNA TGTGCGACTAGGAGGGCAGCCTCACTCACAGATACGCAGTATTTT. Translation: CATRRAASLTDTQYF. The variable domain in full, completed from reference TRBV19 and TRBJ2-3, reads DGGITQSPKYLFRKEGQNVTLSCEQNLNHDAMYWYRQDPGQGLRLIYYSQIVNDFQKGDIAEGYSVSREKKESFPLTVTSAQKNPTAFYLCATRRAASLTDTQYFGPGTRLTVL.

The chain carries TRBV24-1 and TRBJ2-3; weak D call: TRBD2 (6 bases). The germline gives CDR1 KGHDR, CDR2 SFDVKD. This CDR3 spans 13 amino acids. V was shortened by 4 bases and J by 8 bases, with 12 bases between the two germline ends. The CDR3 DNA reads TGTGCCACCAGTGAGCGGGAATCGAGTACGCAGTATTTT. Encoded protein: CATSERESSTQYF.

The chain carries TRBV6-4 and TRBJ2-7; 7 bases match TRBD1. The V gene end was trimmed by 6 bases and the J gene end by 6 bases; junction bases not matched to a gene: 11. CDR1 and CDR2 from the germline V gene are MRHNA and SNTAGT. The CDR3 totals 14 residues. The CDR3 loop reads CASRTGTVGVEQYF. In DNA, the CDR3 is TGTGCCAGCAGAACCGGGACAGTGGGGGTCGAGCAGTACTTC.

This chain connects TRBV7-3 to TRBJ2-1; D possibly corresponds to TRBD2 (5 bases). V lost 2 bases and J 0 bases, leaving 8 bases between the germline ends. There are 15 residues in the CDR3. The germline V gene encodes CDR1 SGHTA and CDR2 FQGTGA. The CDR3 reads CASSLQSGSYNEQFF. Here the CDR3 DNA reads TGTGCCAGCAGCTTACAAAGCGGCTCCTACAATGAGCAGTTCTTC.

This chain connects TRBV29-1 to TRBJ2-7; D is possibly TRBD2 (6 bases). This CDR3 is 13 amino acids long. Trimming took off 7 bases at V and 0 bases at J, with 13 bases between the two ends. In germline, CDR1 is SQVTM, CDR2 ANQGSEA. DNA for the CDR3: TGCAGCGCGGGGGTAGGGGCCTCCTACGAGCAGTACTTC. It yields the protein CSAGVGASYEQYF.